Listed below are T cell receptor beta chains from one sample, sequenced in a study of shared clonotypes between healthy human individuals. Generated by immunoSEQ multiplex PCR, the TCRdb table keeps only in-frame clones and is missing some. Of about 2.4 million clones in the sample, over 85% were seen once. Sequenced: naive CD4+ T cells from PBMCs. All receptors come from a man in his late teens or twenties in good health. Some clones in this sample may be carry-over from other donors' samples. CDR3s include the opening cysteine and the closing phenylalanine or tryptophan. D genes are given only for firm matches. Rows may omit the clone size; those that give it use once, few, many or a size class.

CDR3: CSVVGRLMNTEAFF; DNA: TGCAGCGTTGTGGGTCGCCTCATGAACACTGAAGCTTTCTTT; size: few; V: TRBV29-1; length: 14; J: TRBJ1-1; D: NA
CDR3: CASNPGLAMNEQFF; DNA: TGTGCCAGCAACCCGGGACTAGCAATGAATGAGCAGTTCTTC; size: NA; V: TRBV2; length: 14; J: TRBJ2-1; D: TRBD2
CDR3: CSVDYRVATEAFF; DNA: TGCAGCGTTGATTACAGGGTTGCCACTGAAGCTTTCTTT; size: NA; V: TRBV29-1; length: 13; J: TRBJ1-1; D: NA
CDR3: CASSSFLEGETQYF; DNA: TGTGCCAGCAGTTCTTTTCTAGAGGGGGAGACCCAGTACTTC; size: NA; V: TRBV6-6; length: 14; J: TRBJ2-5; D: NA
CDR3: CASSRTSVGTGELFF; DNA: TGTGCCAGCAGTAGGACTAGCGTGGGCACCGGGGAGCTGTTTTTT; size: NA; V: TRBV2; length: 15; J: TRBJ2-2; D: TRBD2
CDR3: CASSSRVGPYNYGYTF; DNA: TGTGCCAGCAGTTCCCGTGTAGGGCCATACAACTATGGCTACACCTTC; size: NA; V: TRBV28; length: 16; J: TRBJ1-2; D: NA
CDR3: CASRSINEQFF; DNA: TGTGCCAGCAGATCGATCAATGAGCAGTTCTTC; size: NA; V: TRBV28; length: 11; J: TRBJ2-1; D: NA
CDR3: CASRAGTANTGELFF; DNA: TGTGCCAGCAGAGCCGGGACAGCGAACACCGGGGAGCTGTTTTTT; size: NA; V: TRBV6-1; length: 15; J: TRBJ2-2; D: TRBD1
CDR3: CASSRAGQGTDTQYF; DNA: TGTGCCAGCAGCCGTGCGGGACAGGGAACAGATACGCAGTATTTT; size: NA; V: TRBV7-9; length: 15; J: TRBJ2-3; D: TRBD1
CDR3: CASSLSRAERAFF; DNA: TGTGCCAGCAGCTTATCCAGGGCCGAGAGAGCTTTCTTT; size: NA; V: TRBV11-2; length: 13; J: TRBJ1-1; D: NA
CDR3: CASRSSAYNEQFF; DNA: TGTGCCAGCCGGTCTAGCGCCTACAATGAGCAGTTCTTC; size: NA; V: TRBV28; length: 13; J: TRBJ2-1; D: NA
CDR3: CASSSGASSYNEQFF; DNA: TGTGCCAGCAGCTCCGGGGCGAGCTCCTACAATGAGCAGTTCTTC; size: NA; V: TRBV7-3; length: 15; J: TRBJ2-1; D: NA
CDR3: CASSLLVHNEQFF; DNA: TGTGCCAGCAGCTTATTAGTCCACAATGAGCAGTTCTTC; size: NA; V: TRBV7-3; length: 13; J: TRBJ2-1; D: NA
CDR3: CASSLQTSGYNEQFF; DNA: TGTGCCAGCAGCTTACAGACTAGCGGGTACAATGAGCAGTTCTTC; size: NA; V: TRBV7-3; length: 15; J: TRBJ2-1; D: TRBD2
CDR3: CASSAGVYEQYF; DNA: TGTGCCAGCTCAGCGGGAGTGTACGAGCAGTACTTC; size: NA; V: TRBV7-9; length: 12; J: TRBJ2-7; D: TRBD2
CDR3: CASSLSPNYGYTF; DNA: TGTGCCAGCAGTTTATCTCCTAACTATGGCTACACCTTC; size: NA; V: TRBV28; length: 13; J: TRBJ1-2; D: NA
CDR3: CASSMTSGYTDTQYF; DNA: TGCGCCAGCAGTATGACTAGCGGATACACAGATACGCAGTATTTT; size: NA; V: TRBV10-1; length: 15; J: TRBJ2-3; D: TRBD2